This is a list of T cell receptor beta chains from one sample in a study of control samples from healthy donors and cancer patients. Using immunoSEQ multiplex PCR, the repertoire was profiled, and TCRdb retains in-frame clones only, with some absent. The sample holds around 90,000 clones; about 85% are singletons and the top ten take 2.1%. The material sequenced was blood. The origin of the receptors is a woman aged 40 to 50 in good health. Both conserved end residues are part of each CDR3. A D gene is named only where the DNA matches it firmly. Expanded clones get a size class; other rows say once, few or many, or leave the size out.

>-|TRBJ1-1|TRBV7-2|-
CASSPKSSGWTEAFF
TGTGCCAGCAGCCCGAAGAGTTCGGGGTGGACTGAAGCTTTCTTT
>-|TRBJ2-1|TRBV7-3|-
CASSLTAGKYNEQFF
TGTGCCAGCAGCTTAACGGCGGGGAAGTACAATGAGCAGTTCTTC
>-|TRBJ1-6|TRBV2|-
CASSVGQTINSPLHF
TGTGCCAGCAGTGTCGGACAGACCATTAATTCACCCCTCCACTTT
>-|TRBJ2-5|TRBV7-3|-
CASSLGGWETQYF
TGTGCCAGCAGCTTAGGAGGGTGGGAGACCCAGTACTTC
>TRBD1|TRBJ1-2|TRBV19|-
CARGGRDYYGYTF
TGTGCCAGAGGGGGCAGGGACTACTATGGCTACACCTTC
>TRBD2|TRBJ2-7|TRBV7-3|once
CASSRTSPIYYEQYF
TGTGCCAGCAGCCGGACTAGCCCAATTTACTACGAGCAGTACTTC
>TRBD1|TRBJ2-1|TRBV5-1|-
CASSLNGQVWEQFF
TGCGCCAGCAGTCTCAACGGACAGGTGTGGGAGCAGTTCTTC
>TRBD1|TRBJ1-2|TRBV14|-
CASSQVSQGARGYTF
TGTGCCAGCAGCCAAGTTTCACAGGGGGCGAGAGGCTACACCTTC
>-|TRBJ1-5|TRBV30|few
CAWAGSGRQPQHF
TGTGCCTGGGCCGGGTCAGGGCGTCAGCCCCAGCATTTT
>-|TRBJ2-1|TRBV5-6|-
CASSWASYNEQFF
TGTGCCAGCAGCTGGGCCTCCTACAATGAGCAGTTCTTC
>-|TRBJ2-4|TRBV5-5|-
CASSLPGSDRNIQYF
TGTGCCAGCAGCCTACCGGGTAGCGATAGGAACATTCAGTACTTC
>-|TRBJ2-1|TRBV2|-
CASSRTRGGDEQFF
TGTGCCAGCAGTAGGACTCGTGGGGGAGATGAGCAGTTCTTC
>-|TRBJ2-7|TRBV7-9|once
CASSFCGSYEQYF
TGTGCCAGCAGCTTTTGCGGATCCTACGAGCAGTACTTC
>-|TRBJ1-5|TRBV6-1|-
CASSDLGRRRGSNQPQHF
TGTGCCAGCAGTGATCTGGGCAGGCGAAGGGGTAGCAATCAGCCCCAGCATTTT
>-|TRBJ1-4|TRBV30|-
CAWSERRVANEKLFF
TGTGCCTGGAGTGAAAGAAGGGTGGCTAATGAAAAACTGTTTTTT
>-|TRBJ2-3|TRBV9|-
CASSVALGDTQYF
TGTGCCAGCAGCGTAGCATTAGGAGATACGCAGTATTTT
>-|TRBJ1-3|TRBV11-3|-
CASSAGLNSGNTIYF
TGTGCCAGCAGCGCGGGACTGAACTCTGGAAACACCATATATTTT
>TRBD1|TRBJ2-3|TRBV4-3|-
CASSQELSFRDRTDTQYF
TGCGCCAGCAGCCAAGAACTTTCATTCCGGGACAGAACAGATACGCAGTATTTT
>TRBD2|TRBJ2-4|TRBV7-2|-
CASSLGLAGGLDIQYF
TGTGCCAGCAGCTTGGGACTAGCGGGGGGGTTGGACATTCAGTACTTC
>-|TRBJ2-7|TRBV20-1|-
CSAGSDYEQYF
TGCAGTGCCGGGTCTGACTACGAGCAGTACTTC
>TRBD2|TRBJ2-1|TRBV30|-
CAWSEVAGGKFF
TGTGCCTGGAGTGAGGTAGCGGGGGGGAAGTTCTTC
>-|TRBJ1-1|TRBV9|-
CASSVASGQLDTEAFF
TGTGCCAGCAGCGTAGCCTCCGGACAGTTGGACACTGAAGCTTTCTTT
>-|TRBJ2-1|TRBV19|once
CASSSSIGGSYNEQFF
TGTGCCAGTAGTTCTTCTATCGGGGGTTCCTACAATGAGCAGTTCTTC
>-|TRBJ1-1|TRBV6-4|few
CASRTTGGQAFF
TGTGCCAGCCGAACCACTGGGGGGCAAGCTTTCTTT
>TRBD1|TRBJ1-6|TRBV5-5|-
CASSSRQGRSPLHF
TGTGCCAGCAGCTCTAGACAGGGACGGTCACCCCTCCACTTT
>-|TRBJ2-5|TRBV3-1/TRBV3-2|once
CASSQGKGTYQETQYF
TGTGCCAGCAGCCAAGGCAAGGGCACGTACCAAGAGACCCAGTACTTC
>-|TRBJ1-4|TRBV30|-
CAWGGTTINEKLFF
TGTGCCTGGGGGGGGACGACAATCAATGAAAAACTGTTTTTT
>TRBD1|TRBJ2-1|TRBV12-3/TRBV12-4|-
CASSLNRGLQFF
TGTGCCAGCAGCTTAAACAGGGGTCTACAGTTCTTC
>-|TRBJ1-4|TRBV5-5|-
CASSLAPPDGEKLFF
TGTGCCAGCAGCTTGGCCCCCCCAGACGGGGAAAAACTGTTTTTT
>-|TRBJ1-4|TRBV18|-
CASSARGTNEKLFF
TGTGCCAGCTCCGCGCGGGGAACTAATGAAAAACTGTTTTTT
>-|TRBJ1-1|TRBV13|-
CASSYPRARGQNTEAFF
TGTGCCAGCAGCTACCCGAGGGCCCGCGGGCAGAACACTGAAGCTTTCTTT
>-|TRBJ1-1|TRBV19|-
CASSTPGKNTEAFF
TGTGCCAGTAGTACCCCTGGGAAGAACACTGAAGCTTTCTTT
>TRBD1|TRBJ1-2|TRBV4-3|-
CASSTGTGPYGYTF
TGCGCCAGCAGCACGGGGACAGGACCCTATGGCTACACCTTC
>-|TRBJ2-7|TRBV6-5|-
CASRIHPDGLYEQYF
TGTGCCAGCAGAATCCACCCTGACGGACTCTACGAGCAGTACTTC
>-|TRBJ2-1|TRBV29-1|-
CSTSGTYNEQFF
TGCAGCACCTCCGGGACCTACAATGAGCAGTTCTTC
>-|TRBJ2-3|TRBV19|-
CASTNLDTDTQYF
TGTGCCAGTACGAATTTGGACACAGATACGCAGTATTTT
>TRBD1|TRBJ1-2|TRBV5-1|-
CASSLGGQGNYGYTF
TGCGCCAGCAGCTTGGGTGGACAGGGTAACTATGGCTACACCTTC
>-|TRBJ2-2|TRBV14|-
CASSRVGDTGELFF
TGTGCCAGCAGCCGGGTGGGGGACACCGGGGAGCTGTTTTTT
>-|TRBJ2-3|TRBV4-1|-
CASSHPGLNTQYF
TGCGCCAGCAGCCACCCCGGACTGAATACGCAGTATTTT
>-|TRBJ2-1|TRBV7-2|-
CASSLYYEQFF
TGTGCCAGCAGCTTATATTATGAGCAGTTCTTC
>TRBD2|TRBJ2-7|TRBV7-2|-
CASSLGGGNSYEQYF
TGTGCCAGCAGCTTGGGCGGGGGAAACTCCTACGAGCAGTACTTC
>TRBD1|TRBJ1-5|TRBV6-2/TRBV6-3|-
CASSTDPRRDRGSNQPQHF
TGTGCCAGCAGTACAGATCCCCGTCGGGACAGGGGGAGCAATCAGCCCCAGCATTTT
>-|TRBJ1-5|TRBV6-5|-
CASTPTRANNQPQHF
TGTGCCAGCACCCCAACCCGGGCGAACAATCAGCCCCAGCATTTT
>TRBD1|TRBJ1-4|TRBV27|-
CASSPQGQTNEKLFF
TGTGCCAGCAGCCCCCAGGGACAGACTAATGAAAAACTGTTTTTT
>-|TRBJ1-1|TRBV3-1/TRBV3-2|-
CASSQYQVNTEAFF
TGTGCCAGCAGCCAATATCAAGTGAACACTGAAGCTTTCTTT
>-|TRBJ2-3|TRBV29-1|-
CSGSPGAGADTQYF
TGCAGCGGCTCCCCCGGGGCGGGCGCAGATACGCAGTATTTT
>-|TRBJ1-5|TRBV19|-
CASCVMGGQNQPQHF
TGTGCCAGTTGTGTCATGGGCGGGCAAAATCAGCCCCAGCATTTT
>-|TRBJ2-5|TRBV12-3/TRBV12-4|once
CASSLEVGVSQYF
TGTGCCAGCAGTTTAGAGGTTGGGGTTAGCCAGTACTTC
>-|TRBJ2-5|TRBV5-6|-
CASSLAVLLGQETQYF
TGTGCCAGCAGCTTGGCCGTATTATTAGGGCAAGAGACCCAGTACTTC
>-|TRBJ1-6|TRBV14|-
CATTDTNNSPLHF
TGTGCCACTACAGACACAAATAATTCACCCCTCCACTTT
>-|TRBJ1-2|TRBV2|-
CASRAGEGYGYTF
TGTGCCAGCAGGGCAGGGGAGGGCTATGGCTACACCTTC
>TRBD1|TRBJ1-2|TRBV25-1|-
CASSESGTGIGYTF
TGTGCCAGCAGTGAATCAGGGACAGGGATTGGCTACACCTTC
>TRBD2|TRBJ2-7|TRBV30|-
CACRLAGASYEQYF
TGTGCCTGTCGACTAGCGGGGGCCTCATACGAGCAGTACTTC
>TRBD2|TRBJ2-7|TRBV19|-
CASRPSGGAHEQYF
TGTGCCAGTAGGCCTAGCGGGGGGGCCCACGAGCAGTACTTC
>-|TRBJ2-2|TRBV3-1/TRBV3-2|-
CASSRSGGNTGELFF
TGTGCCAGCAGCCGCTCGGGGGGCAACACCGGGGAGCTGTTTTTT
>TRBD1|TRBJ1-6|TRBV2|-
CASSSGQAYNSPLHF
TGTGCCAGCAGTTCTGGACAGGCCTATAATTCACCCCTCCACTTT
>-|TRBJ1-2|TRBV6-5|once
CASSYSIDPSGYTF
TGTGCCAGCAGTTACTCGATAGACCCTAGTGGCTACACCTTC
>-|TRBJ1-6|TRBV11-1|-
CASSLAPGGNSPLHF
TGTGCCAGCAGCTTAGCCCCTGGGGGGAATTCACCCCTCCACTTT
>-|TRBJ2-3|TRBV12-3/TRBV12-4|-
CASSFGADTQYF
TGTGCCAGCAGTTTCGGGGCAGATACGCAGTATTTT
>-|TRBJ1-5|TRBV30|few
CAWSDRRNQPQHF
TGTGCCTGGAGTGACAGGCGCAATCAGCCCCAGCATTTT